This entry features one TCR beta chain sequence. Its antigen remains unidentified. A far larger clone is just one base off, so this is likely a read error. The V end was cut by 4 bases, the J end by 6 bases, with 13 bases between. The CDR3 runs to 13 residues. From germline, CDR1 is SEHNR and CDR2 FQNEAQ (reference sequence). The time point: newly diagnosed GD, antithyroid drugs for less than 3 months. RNA isolated from PBMCs was used to make the TCR library. Through Arm-PCR of CDR3 regions and iRepertoire HTBI primers, TCR beta libraries were built. TCRdb reprocessed the multiplex PCR reads with MiXCR, giving one entry per CDR3 protein. The repertoire consists of about 400,000 distinct CDR3 sequences, with under 20% occurring once and the leading ten covering roughly 21%. The sample is drawn from a study of regulatory T cells in long-lasting Graves disease. Study-wide results and limits: Persistent disease was associated with favored TRBV28 usage and with favored use of TRBJ1-2 and TRBJ2-5.

These data were also reused for a study on T cells in Graves' hyperthyroidism and ophthalmopathy.

Source: peripheral blood mononuclear cells (PBMCs), taken at new diagnosis, from a patient treated with antithyroid drugs. J is TRBJ2-7 and V is TRBV7-9, with a weak D call TRBD2 (6 bases). The sequence derives from a woman aged 18-30 years with Graves disease. CDR3: CASSSGLKAEQYF. The CDR3 DNA follows: TGTGCCAGCAGCTCTGGACTAAAGGCCGAGCAGTACTTC.